Listed here are 17 T cell receptor beta chains from one sample, sequenced in a study of shared clonotypes between healthy human individuals. Sequenced by immunoSEQ multiplex PCR; TCRdb stores in-frame clones only, minus some. The repertoire has roughly 300,000 clones, over 75% of them found once; the top ten carry roughly 16%. The sequencing sample was made of memory CD8+ T cells sorted from blood. Subset reported: CD45RO+ cells pooled with CCR7-negative TemRA cells. The source of these receptors is a man between 18 and 35 years old in good health.

This chain connects TRBV4-3 to TRBJ2-2, with D possibly TRBD1 on 5 matching bases. Germline CDR1 LGHNA, CDR2 YSLEER. The CDR3 spans 16 residues. Trimming cost V 1 base and J 4 bases, with 13 bases left between them. The CDR3 loop reads CASSQVWGAGTGELFF. CDR3 DNA: TGCGCCAGCAGCCAAGTGTGGGGCGCCGGCACCGGGGAGCTGTTTTTT.

J is TRBJ2-5 and V is TRBV9, with D unresolved. Trimming left V 5 bases short and J 0 bases short, with 11 bases between. The CDR3 consists of 14 residues. CDR1 and CDR2 from the germline V gene are SGDLS and YYNGEE. CDR3: CASSVDGNQETQYF. DNA of the CDR3: TGTGCCAGCAGTGTCGACGGAAACCAAGAGACCCAGTACTTC. Complete variable domain (other parts from reference TRBV9 and TRBJ2-5): DSGVTQTPKHLITATGQRVTLRCSPRSGDLSVYWYQQSLDQGLQFLIQYYNGEERAKGNILERFSAQQFPDLHSELNLSSLELGDSALYFCASSVDGNQETQYFGPGTRLLVL.

This chain uses TRBV2 with TRBJ2-7; either TRBD1 or TRBD2 may fit D (6 bases each). V dropped 8 bases and J dropped 6 bases, with 17 bases sitting between them. CDR1 and CDR2 (germline): SNHLY, FYNNEI. The CDR3 length is 13 residues. CDR3 sequence (DNA): TGTGCCAGCGGGCATGAGGGGGACTTCGAGCAGTACTTC. Its protein is CASGHEGDFEQYF. The complete variable domain, with remaining parts taken from reference TRBV2 and TRBJ2-7, reads EPEVTQTPSHQVTQMGQEVILRCVPISNHLYFYWYRQILGQKVEFLVSFYNNEISEKSEIFDDQFSVERPDGSNFTLKIRSTKLEDSAMYFCASGHEGDFEQYFGPGTRLTVT.

The rearrangement links TRBV6-5 to TRBJ2-7, with a tentative D call TRBD1 (5 bases). CDR1 is MNHEY, CDR2 SVGAGI, per germline. The CDR3 runs to 15 residues. V dropped 6 bases and J dropped 3 bases, with 18 bases sitting between them. CDR3 coding DNA: TGTGCCAGCAGCCTACGCAGGGTCCCTCGCTACGAGCAGTACTTC. This translates into CASSLRRVPRYEQYF.

This clone appeared once. The chain combines TRBV13 with TRBJ2-3; 7 bases fit TRBD2. This CDR3 is 16 amino acids long. CDR1 PRHDT and CDR2 FYEKMQ come from the germline V gene (reference sequence). The trim removed 5 bases at V and 7 bases at J, leaving 15 bases unmatched. CDR3 amino acids: CASSPADEGGPNTQYF. CDR3 in DNA: TGTGCCAGCAGCCCCGCGGATGAGGGAGGGCCTAATACGCAGTATTTT.

CDR3 sequence (DNA): TGTGCCAGCAGCGTAAGCGGGAGGGCCGATGAGCAGTTCTTC. This translates into CASSVSGRADEQFF. The J gene is TRBJ2-1, the V gene TRBV9, with 10 bases fitting TRBD2. This CDR3 spans 14 amino acids. Germline V gives CDR1 SGDLS, CDR2 YYNGEE. J gave up 8 bases and V 1 base, and 3 bases lay outside the gene matches.

The rearrangement uses TRBV27 and TRBJ2-5, with D unclear. Germline CDR1 and CDR2: MNHEY and SMNVEV (reference sequence). CDR3 length: 14 amino acids. V was trimmed by 0 bases and J by 5 bases, leaving 10 bases between them. The CDR3 reads CASSLSSWAETQYF. As DNA, the CDR3 is TGTGCCAGCAGTTTATCCTCATGGGCGGAGACCCAGTACTTC.

This chain connects TRBV6-6 to TRBJ2-7; 8 bases line up with TRBD2. Germline lookup yields CDR1 MNHNY and CDR2 SVGAGI (reference sequence). After removal of 2 bases from V and 6 bases from J, the junction contained 6 bases not matched to a gene. This CDR3 comprises 14 residues. The DNA for the CDR3 is TGTGCCAGCAGTTACACAGGACTAGCTTCCGAGCAGTACTTC. Protein sequence: CASSYTGLASEQYF.

This chain connects TRBV27 to TRBJ2-5; TRBD2 aligns across 7 bases. The junction had 4 bases not matched to a gene; V was cut back by 3 bases and J by 3 bases. Germline V gene lookup returns CDR1 MNHEY and CDR2 SMNVEV (reference sequence). The CDR3 is 14 residues long. Here the CDR3 reads CASSLSSGEETQYF. Here the CDR3 DNA reads TGTGCCAGCAGTTTGTCTAGCGGTGAAGAGACCCAGTACTTC.

The genes are TRBV11-2 and TRBJ2-5; the D gene is possibly TRBD2 (6 bases). This CDR3 is built from 15 residues. With 0 bases removed from V and 5 bases from J, the gap between germline ends came to 13 bases. From germline, CDR1 is SGHAT and CDR2 FQNNGV. Here the CDR3 DNA reads TGTGCCAGCAGCTTAGATATAGGACTACTGGAGACCCAGTACTTC. It translates to CASSLDIGLLETQYF.

This rearrangement joins TRBV28 to TRBJ2-7; 7 bases match TRBD2. The CDR3 runs 16 residues. Germline values: CDR1 MDHEN, CDR2 SYDVKM. J was trimmed by 3 bases and V by 3 bases; bases with no gene match: 11. CDR3 region: CASSFTGWGDYYEQYF. The CDR3 region has the DNA TGTGCCAGCAGTTTTACCGGGTGGGGGGACTACTACGAGCAGTACTTC.

The count of this clone is one. The gene calls are TRBV4-3 and TRBJ2-5, with 11 bases aligning to TRBD2. CDR1 LGHNA and CDR2 YSLEER come from the germline V gene. This CDR3 contains 17 residues. Germline trimming cut 0 bases from V and 0 bases from J; bases unmatched to any gene: 3. CDR3 DNA: TGCGCCAGCAGCCAAGATCTAGCGGGAGGTAACCAAGAGACCCAGTACTTC. Protein: CASSQDLAGGNQETQYF.

The chain couples TRBV14 to TRBJ1-1; 7 bases map to TRBD1. Germline CDR1 is SGHDN and CDR2 is FVKESK. Germline trimming cut 2 bases from V and 8 bases from J; bases unmatched to any gene: 5. The CDR3 runs 13 residues. CDR3: CASSQWGQREAFF. DNA for the CDR3: TGTGCCAGCAGCCAATGGGGACAGCGGGAAGCTTTCTTT.

This clone was observed once. This chain joins TRBV28 and TRBJ2-2; no clear D gene. V was pared by 3 bases and J by 6 bases, with 8 bases between. This CDR3 region has 13 residues. Looked up from germline, CDR1 is MDHEN and CDR2 is SYDVKM. The CDR3 region is CASSFLNSGELFF. CDR3 sequence (DNA): TGTGCCAGCAGTTTCCTCAATTCCGGGGAGCTGTTTTTT.

The rearrangement joins TRBV5-1 to TRBJ2-5; 9 bases align to TRBD2. With 1 base clipped from V and 5 bases from J, the junction kept 12 bases outside the gene matches. This CDR3 region has 17 residues. Per the germline V gene, CDR1 is SGHRS and CDR2 is YFSETQ. CDR3 loop: CASSLLGLAVNEETQYF. CDR3 in DNA: TGCGCCAGCAGCTTGCTGGGACTAGCCGTTAATGAGGAGACCCAGTACTTC. Together with reference TRBV5-1 and TRBJ2-5, the CDR3 gives the full variable domain: KAGVTQTPRYLIKTRGQQVTLSCSPISGHRSVSWYQQTPGQGLQFLFEYFSETQRNKGNFPGRFSGRQFSNSRSEMNVSTLELGDSALYLCASSLLGLAVNEETQYFGPGTRLLVL.

The genes are TRBV6-1 and TRBJ2-7; the D gene is possibly TRBD1 (5 bases). The CDR3 contains 15 residues. The V gene's germline CDR1 is MNHNS and CDR2 SASEGT. The V end lost 2 bases, the J end lost 4 bases, and 15 bases lay between the germline ends. The CDR3 DNA follows: TGTGCCAGCAGTGAACGGCAGGGCCCGCTATACGAGCAGTACTTC. This sequence encodes CASSERQGPLYEQYF.

The chain combines TRBV4-3 with TRBJ2-7, with 9 bases that match TRBD1. Per germline, CDR1 LGHNA and CDR2 YSLEER. V lost 5 bases and J lost 0; bases outside the gene matches: 5. There are 15 residues in the CDR3. CDR3 sequence (DNA): TGCGCCAGCAGCTACGGGACAGGGTACTCCTACGAGCAGTACTTC. It specifies CASSYGTGYSYEQYF.